This passage covers 27 T cell receptor beta chains from one sample sequenced in a study of shared clonotypes between healthy human individuals. TCRdb keeps only in-frame clones here, not all; method: immunoSEQ multiplex PCR. This table holds 980,000 or so clones, more than 75% found once. The sample was memory CD4+ T cells sorted from blood. The sample's subset: CD45RA-negative fraction. These receptors were obtained from a man younger than 35 in good health.

The chain uses TRBV5-8 and TRBJ2-7, with 14 bases matching TRBD2. CDR3 length: 17 amino acids. CDR1 SGHTS and CDR2 YDEGEE come from the germline V gene. Trimming took 6 bases from V and 7 from J; bases not matched to a gene: 15. The CDR3 protein is CASTPRLGLAGGVEQYF. The CDR3 bases are TGTGCCAGCACCCCTCGCCTAGGACTAGCGGGAGGTGTGGAGCAGTACTTC.

The sample holds a few counts of this clone. Within the sample, other DNA sequences also encode this same CDR3. The genes are TRBV27 and TRBJ1-2; 9 bases map to TRBD1. Trimming took 5 bases from V and 2 from J; bases not matched to a gene: 6. The CDR3 runs to 15 residues. Looked up from germline, CDR1 is MNHEY and CDR2 is SMNVEV (reference sequence). CDR3 sequence reads: CASSPGTGRNYGYTF. In DNA, the CDR3 is TGTGCCAGCAGTCCCGGGACAGGGAGGAACTATGGCTACACCTTC.

This clone was seen ten or more times. The sample contains more than one DNA sequence encoding this CDR3. The chain carries TRBV27 and TRBJ1-1; 7 bases map to TRBD1. Trimming at V came to 5 bases and at J to 5 bases, leaving 5 bases not matched to a gene. This CDR3 region has 13 residues. Germline V gene sequence: CDR1 MNHEY, CDR2 SMNVEV (reference sequence). The CDR3 here is CASSQQGRTEAFF. CDR3 bases: TGTGCCAGCAGTCAACAGGGGAGGACTGAAGCTTTCTTT.

The chain uses TRBV28 and TRBJ1-5, with 7 nucleotides matching TRBD1. In germline, CDR1 is MDHEN, CDR2 SYDVKM. After removal of 8 bases from V and 1 base from J, the junction contained 11 bases not matched to a gene. This CDR3 has 16 amino acids. The CDR3 nucleotides read TGTGCCAGCCTCCCCCCTGGCAGGGGGAGCAATCAGCCCCAGCATTTT. Encoded protein: CASLPPGRGSNQPQHF.

The gene calls are TRBV7-2 and TRBJ2-3; D is possibly TRBD1 or TRBD2 (5 bases each). Germline CDR1 is SGHTA and CDR2 is FQGNSA. Trimming took off 4 bases at V and 15 bases at J, with 17 bases between the two ends. CDR3 length: 12 amino acids. Written as DNA, the CDR3 is TGTGCCAGCAGCTCCTTCGGCAGGGAGTACTATTTT. It is translated as CASSSFGREYYF.

This clone was recorded many times. The same CDR3 also results from other DNA sequences found in this sample. J is TRBJ2-5 and V is TRBV5-4, with D possibly matching TRBD2 (5 bases). This CDR3 has 14 amino acids. The ends were cut back, 0 bases at V and 5 bases at J, with 11 bases in the middle. Germline assignment: CDR1 SGHNT and CDR2 YYREEE (reference sequence). The CDR3 DNA sequence: TGTGCCAGCAGCTTGGGTAGGACGGGGGAGACCCAGTACTTC. This gives the protein CASSLGRTGETQYF.

The V gene is TRBV4-3, the J gene TRBJ2-1; D unresolved. Germline lookup yields CDR1 LGHNA and CDR2 YSLEER. This CDR3 contains 16 residues. The V end was cut by 0 bases, the J end by 0 bases, with 9 bases between. The CDR3: CASSQEGPSSYNEQFF. In DNA form, the CDR3 reads TGCGCCAGCAGCCAAGAGGGCCCGAGCTCCTACAATGAGCAGTTCTTC.

This clone has just a few counts. The chain employs TRBV7-2 and TRBJ2-7; D ambiguous. Germline CDR1 and CDR2: SGHTA and FQGNSA. The CDR3 is made up of 13 amino acids. Trimming took off 2 bases at V and 5 bases at J, with 10 bases between the two ends. CDR3 sequence: CASSLPIGHEQYF. The CDR3 DNA follows: TGTGCCAGCAGCTTACCTATTGGCCACGAGCAGTACTTC.

A note on this clone: The identical CDR3 is also encoded by other nucleotide sequences in the sample. J is TRBJ1-6 and V is TRBV19; D gene unclear. Germline CDR1 and CDR2: LNHDA and SQIVND (reference sequence). V gave up 6 bases and J gave up 0 bases, with 6 bases separating them. This CDR3 contains 14 residues. CDR3 nucleotides: TGTGCCAGTAGCGAAAGCTCCTATAATTCACCCCTCCACTTT. This encodes CASSESSYNSPLHF.

The V call is TRBV5-5, the J call TRBJ2-7; perhaps D is TRBD1 or TRBD2 (5 bases each). From germline, CDR1 is SGHKS and CDR2 YYEKEE (reference sequence). This CDR3 has 14 amino acids. The V end was cut by 4 bases, the J end by 2 bases, with 13 bases between. Here the CDR3 reads CASSRSEGTYEQYF. CDR3 sequence (DNA): TGTGCCAGCAGCCGAAGTGAGGGGACCTACGAGCAGTACTTC.

This CDR3 is CASSDRGRNSPLHF. In DNA, the CDR3 is TGTGCCAGTAGCGACAGGGGAAGAAATTCACCCCTCCACTTT. This chain uses TRBV19 with TRBJ1-6; 8 bases map to TRBD1. Losses at the gene ends were 6 bases for V and 7 bases for J; bases not matched to a gene: 5. Germline V gene data show CDR1 as LNHDA and CDR2 as SQIVND (reference sequence). This CDR3 comprises 14 residues. The whole variable domain, filled in from reference TRBV19 and TRBJ1-6, reads DGGITQSPKYLFRKEGQNVTLSCEQNLNHDAMYWYRQDPGQGLRLIYYSQIVNDFQKGDIAEGYSVSREKKESFPLTVTSAQKNPTAFYLCASSDRGRNSPLHFGNGTRLTVT.

With regard to this clone: The sample carries other DNA sequences with the same CDR3. This sequence joins TRBV28 and TRBJ1-1, with a possible D match to TRBD1 (5 bases). Trimming pared 2 bases from V and 4 bases from J, leaving 5 bases between. Germline V lookup: CDR1 MDHEN, CDR2 SYDVKM. This CDR3 region has 12 residues. CDR3 amino acids: CASSLRGTEAFF. The CDR3 bases are TGTGCCAGCAGTTTAAGGGGCACTGAAGCTTTCTTT.

The chain has TRBV7-2 and TRBJ1-1, with D uncertain. With 2 bases removed from V and 3 bases from J, the gap between germline ends came to 13 bases. Per germline, CDR1 SGHTA and CDR2 FQGNSA. The CDR3 is made up of 15 amino acids. The CDR3 spells CASSLPFWGDTEAFF. DNA for the CDR3: TGTGCCAGCAGCTTACCCTTCTGGGGAGACACTGAAGCTTTCTTT.

Regarding this clone: This CDR3 is also generated by other DNA sequences in the sample. V and J are TRBV4-1 and TRBJ2-3, with D possibly being TRBD2 (6 bases). V lost 2 bases to trimming and J lost 4 bases, with 13 bases between them. The CDR3 contains 15 residues. The germline V gene has CDR1 MGHRA and CDR2 YSYEKL. CDR3 region: CASSQTSGRSDTQYF. The CDR3 DNA is TGCGCCAGCAGCCAAACATCAGGGAGGTCAGATACGCAGTATTTT.

The chain recombines TRBV15 with TRBJ2-5; the D call may be TRBD1 or TRBD2 (5 bases each). V shed 0 bases and J shed 4 bases, with 12 bases lying between them. The V gene's germline CDR1 is LNHNV and CDR2 YYDKDF (reference sequence). The CDR3 runs to 15 residues. This chain's CDR3 is CATSRDRARGETQYF. The CDR3 bases are TGTGCCACCAGCAGAGACAGGGCCCGGGGAGAGACCCAGTACTTC.

The sample holds a few counts of this clone. The chain has TRBV4-2 and TRBJ2-1; D is ambiguous. The CDR3 is 13 residues long. The V and J ends lost 0 bases and 10 bases respectively, with 10 bases between them. Germline lookup yields CDR1 LGHNA and CDR2 YNFKEQ. The CDR3 DNA reads TGTGCCAGCAGCCAAGATTGGGCTAGAGAGCAGTTCTTC. Translation gives CASSQDWAREQFF.

This clone was observed a single time. The DNA of the CDR3 is TGTGCCAGCTCACCTGGAAACAGGGGGCGATCCTACGAGCAGTACTTC. As protein: CASSPGNRGRSYEQYF. The chain carries TRBV18 and TRBJ2-7, with 9 bases lining up with TRBD1. Germline values: CDR1 KGHSH, CDR2 LQKENI. The length of the CDR3 is 16 residues. J gave up 1 base and V 3 bases, and 7 bases lay outside the gene matches.

The chain is built from TRBV7-3 and TRBJ1-2; no definite D call. Trimming took off 0 bases at V and 6 bases at J, with 14 bases between the two ends. The CDR3 totals 15 residues. CDR1 and CDR2 (germline): SGHTA, FQGTGA. The CDR3 DNA sequence: TGTGCCAGCAGCTTAACGGGCGGCCAAGAGAATGGCTACACCTTC. It translates to CASSLTGGQENGYTF.

The chain joins TRBV6-6 to TRBJ1-2, with 8 bases aligning to TRBD1. Per germline, CDR1 MNHNY and CDR2 SVGAGI (reference sequence). The CDR3 is made up of 16 amino acids. V lost 7 bases, J lost 0 bases, and 10 bases stayed unmatched. The CDR3 nucleotides read TGTGCCAGCACCATACAGTCGGGACAGGCTAACTATGGCTACACCTTC. Protein sequence: CASTIQSGQANYGYTF.

The V and J genes are TRBV6-5 and TRBJ2-7, with 7 bases aligning to TRBD1. The CDR3 covers 14 residues. The trim removed 7 bases at V and 3 bases at J, leaving 9 bases unmatched. Germline CDR1 MNHEY, CDR2 SVGAGI. CDR3 residues: CASITGTANYEQYF. The CDR3 DNA is TGTGCCAGCATTACCGGGACAGCCAACTACGAGCAGTACTTC.

In this sample, this clone turned up a few times. The rearrangement links TRBV9 to TRBJ2-1; D uncertain. V was cut by 4 bases and J by 0 bases, with 14 bases left in between. The length of the CDR3 is 16 residues. Germline values: CDR1 SGDLS, CDR2 YYNGEE. CDR3 region: CASSFQSSSSYNEQFF. CDR3 nucleotide sequence: TGTGCCAGCAGCTTCCAATCTTCCAGCTCCTACAATGAGCAGTTCTTC. The whole variable domain, filled in from reference TRBV9 and TRBJ2-1, reads DSGVTQTPKHLITATGQRVTLRCSPRSGDLSVYWYQQSLDQGLQFLIQYYNGEERAKGNILERFSAQQFPDLHSELNLSSLELGDSALYFCASSFQSSSSYNEQFFGPGTRLTVL.

V usage is TRBV10-3 and J usage is TRBJ1-2, with 10 bases identical to TRBD1. Germline CDR1 and CDR2: ENHRY and SYGVKD. The junction had 6 bases not matched to a gene; V was cut back by 10 bases and J by 1 base. This CDR3 has 14 residues. CDR3 in amino acids: CATADRGRNYGYTF. The CDR3 DNA follows: TGTGCCACCGCCGACAGGGGGCGTAACTATGGCTACACCTTC.

CDR3 protein: CASSPVPLVLSTGELFF. CDR3 DNA sequence: TGTGCCAGCAGCCCAGTCCCACTAGTCCTTTCGACCGGGGAGCTGTTTTTT. The chain links TRBV7-3 to TRBJ2-2; TRBD2 might be the D (5 bases). Trimming removed 5 bases from V and 5 bases from J, with 21 bases in between. This CDR3 has 17 amino acids. Germline V lookup: CDR1 SGHTA, CDR2 FQGTGA.

The chain employs TRBV7-2 and TRBJ2-3; tentatively, D is TRBD1 (5 bases). CDR1 and CDR2 from the germline V gene are SGHTA and FQGNSA. Trimming shortened V by 1 base and J by 0 bases, and 8 bases separated the two germline ends. CDR3 length: 15 residues. CDR3 sequence: CASSLESGSTDTQYF. In DNA form, the CDR3 reads TGTGCCAGCAGCTTAGAGTCAGGGAGCACAGATACGCAGTATTTT. The variable domain in full, with the rest retrieved from reference TRBV7-2 and TRBJ2-3, is GAGVSQSPSNKVTEKGKDVELRCDPISGHTALYWYRQSLGQGLEFLIYFQGNSAPDKSGLPSDRFSAERTGGSVSTLTIQRTQQEDSAVYLCASSLESGSTDTQYFGPGTRLTVL.

This clone has only a few counts. This sequence joins TRBV20-1 and TRBJ2-3; the match to TRBD2 covers 8 bases. This CDR3 is built from 11 residues. V lost 6 bases and J lost 9; bases outside the gene matches: 5. Germline V CDR1 and CDR2: DFQATT, SNEGSKA (reference sequence). The CDR3: CSASAGGTQYF. The CDR3 nucleotides are TGCAGTGCGAGTGCGGGGGGCACGCAGTATTTT.

The rearrangement uses TRBV11-2 and TRBJ1-2; possibly TRBD1 for D (6 bases). Germline lookup yields CDR1 SGHAT and CDR2 FQNNGV. The germline V and J ends were trimmed by 5 bases and 4 bases, with 11 bases remaining between them. The CDR3 length is 13 residues. The chain's CDR3 is CASSPGASYGYTF. CDR3 DNA: TGTGCCAGCAGCCCAGGGGCAAGCTATGGCTACACCTTC. The variable domain in full, completed from reference TRBV11-2 and TRBJ1-2, reads EAGVAQSPRYKIIEKRQSVAFWCNPISGHATLYWYQQILGQGPKLLIQFQNNGVVDDSQLPKDRFSAERLKGVDSTLKIQPAKLEDSAVYLCASSPGASYGYTFGSGTRLTVV.

This clone came up a few times. The chain links TRBV11-2 to TRBJ1-2, with D perhaps TRBD1 (5 bases). V was trimmed by 5 bases and J by 2 bases, leaving 12 bases between them. CDR3 size: 14 residues. CDR1 SGHAT and CDR2 FQNNGV come from the germline V gene. Here the CDR3 reads CASSGSGANYGYTF. The CDR3 DNA is TGTGCCAGCAGCGGATCCGGGGCAAACTATGGCTACACCTTC.